This T cell receptor (beta chain) was retrieved from a study of blood T cell repertoires in COVID-19. About the research overall: Both acute and convalescent COVID-19 samples were obtained from the United States, Italy and Spain.

Per the germline V gene, CDR1 is LNHDA and CDR2 is SQIVND (reference sequence). This CDR3 region has 14 residues. With 5 bases removed from V and 4 bases from J, the gap between germline ends came to 13 bases. Profiling relied on immunoSEQ multiplex PCR, and the TCRdb table lists in-frame clones only, not all of them. The sample includes about 160,000 clones, about 80% of them seen just once. Recovery meant two consecutive negative NP/OP PCR tests, professional clearance, or resolved symptoms. The receptor's source is a woman aged 55-70 years who had recovered from COVID-19. This chain uses TRBV19 with TRBJ2-3, with D possibly TRBD2 on 5 matching bases. The source material was PBMCs or T cells enriched from blood (not recorded which). The DNA of the CDR3 is TGTGCCAGTAGTGCCACTAGTTCGGCAGATACGCAGTATTTT. Translated: CASSATSSADTQYF.